This entry describes one T cell receptor (beta chain). Its cognate antigen is unknown. Trimming took 4 bases from V and 3 from J, leaving 10 bases between them. The CDR3 extends over 13 amino acids. Germline V gives CDR1 SGHAT, CDR2 FQNNGV. Unsorted whole blood served as the source of blood RNA, and germline DNA was extracted as well. This entry is derived from a study of tumor-infiltrating lymphocytes in primary liver carcinoma. Background on the study: Samples gave roughly 3.65 to 7.13 million productive TCRbeta reads, similar across tissue types.

Study conclusions and caveats: Tumor top-250-clone fraction significantly exceeded that of blood (p = 0.039). Tumor-adjacent and tumor-blood pairs shared less of their repertoires than tumor region pairs shared.

The researchers produced TCR beta cDNA from 500 ng total RNA with a constant-region primer. It was through three nested multiplex PCR rounds of slightly modified ARM-PCR that TCR beta libraries arose. Both of the initial two PCR rounds ran for roughly 11 cycles and employed TRBV1-TRBV30 forward primers alongside a C-beta reverse primer. TCRdb ran MiXCR on the multiplex PCR reads and lists one entry per CDR3 protein. Of roughly 180,000 distinct CDR3 sequences detected, 50% to 75% appear once; the ten largest clones hold about 72%. Sequencing used peripheral blood. The sequence came from a man in his forties with primary liver carcinoma and hepatitis B virus infection. The genes are TRBV11-2 and TRBJ2-7; D not certain. CDR3 sequence (DNA): TGTGCCAGCAGCTCAACTGAGAGCTACGAGCAGTACTTC. Its protein is CASSSTESYEQYF.